This T cell receptor beta chain was obtained from a study of CD8+CD57+ T cells in acquired aplastic anemia. Study at large: The average for DNA from sorted CD4+ and CD8+ cells was 3 to 3.5 ug.

The CDR3 loop spans 16 amino acids. Trimming shortened V by 4 bases and J by 3 bases, and 17 bases separated the two germline ends. Per germline, CDR1 SGHRS and CDR2 YFSETQ. All sequencing subjects had displayed CD8+CD57+ cell expansion on flow cytometry. Among the patients, all had severe acquired aplastic anemia. Therapy had not been given to patients before blood sampling. According to the study, genomic DNA was the template for TCR beta VDJ and CDR3 profiling. Each CDR3 protein gets one entry after TCRdb re-called the reads with MiXCR. The sample shows roughly 250,000 distinct CDR3 sequences, around half of them seen only once. This clonotype came up many times.

The material sequenced was sorted CD4+, CD8+, or CD8+CD57+ T cells (not recorded which) from PBMCs. The TCR comes from a human donor with aplastic anemia. The genes are TRBV5-1 and TRBJ2-1; a possible D gene is TRBD2 (5 bases). The CDR3 nucleotides read TGCGCCAGCAGCCTCCTACGATCGGGGAACTACAATGAGCAGTTCTTC. Its translation: CASSLLRSGNYNEQFF.